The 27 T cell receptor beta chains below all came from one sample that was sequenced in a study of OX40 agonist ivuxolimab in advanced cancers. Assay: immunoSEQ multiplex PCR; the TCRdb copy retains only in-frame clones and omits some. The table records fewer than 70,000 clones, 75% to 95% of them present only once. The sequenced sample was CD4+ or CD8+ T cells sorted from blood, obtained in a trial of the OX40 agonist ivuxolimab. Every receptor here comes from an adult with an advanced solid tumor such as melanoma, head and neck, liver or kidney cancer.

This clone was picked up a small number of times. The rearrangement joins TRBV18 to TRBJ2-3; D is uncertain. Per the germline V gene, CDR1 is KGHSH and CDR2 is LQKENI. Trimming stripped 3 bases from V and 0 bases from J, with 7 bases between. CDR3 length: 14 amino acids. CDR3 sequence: CASSPEGSTDTQYF. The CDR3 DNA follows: TGTGCCAGCTCACCGGAAGGGAGCACAGATACGCAGTATTTT.

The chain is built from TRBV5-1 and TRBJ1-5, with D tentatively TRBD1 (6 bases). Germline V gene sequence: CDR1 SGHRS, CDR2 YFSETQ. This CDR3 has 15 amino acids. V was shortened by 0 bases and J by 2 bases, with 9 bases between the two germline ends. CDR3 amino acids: CASSLEGVGNQPQHF. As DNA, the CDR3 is TGCGCCAGCAGCTTGGAGGGGGTCGGCAATCAGCCCCAGCATTTT.

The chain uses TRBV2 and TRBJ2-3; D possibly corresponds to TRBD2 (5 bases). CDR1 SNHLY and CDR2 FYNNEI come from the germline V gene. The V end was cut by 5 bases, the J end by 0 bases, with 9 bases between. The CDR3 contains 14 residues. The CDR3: CASSLTRSTDTQYF. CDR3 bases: TGTGCCAGCAGTCTAACTAGGAGCACAGATACGCAGTATTTT.

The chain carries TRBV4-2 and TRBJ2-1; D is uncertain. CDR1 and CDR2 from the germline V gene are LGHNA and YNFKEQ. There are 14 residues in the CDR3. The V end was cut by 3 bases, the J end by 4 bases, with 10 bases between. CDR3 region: CASSHPILYNEQFF. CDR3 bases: TGTGCCAGCAGCCACCCTATACTGTACAATGAGCAGTTCTTC.

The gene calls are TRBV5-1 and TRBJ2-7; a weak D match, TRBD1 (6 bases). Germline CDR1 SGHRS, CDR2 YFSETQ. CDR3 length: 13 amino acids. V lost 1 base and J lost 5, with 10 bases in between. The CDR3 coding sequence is TGCGCCAGCAGCTTGTTGAGGGGGAACGAGCAGTACTTC. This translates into CASSLLRGNEQYF. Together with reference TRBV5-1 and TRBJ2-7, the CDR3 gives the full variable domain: KAGVTQTPRYLIKTRGQQVTLSCSPISGHRSVSWYQQTPGQGLQFLFEYFSETQRNKGNFPGRFSGRQFSNSRSEMNVSTLELGDSALYLCASSLLRGNEQYFGPGTRLTVT.

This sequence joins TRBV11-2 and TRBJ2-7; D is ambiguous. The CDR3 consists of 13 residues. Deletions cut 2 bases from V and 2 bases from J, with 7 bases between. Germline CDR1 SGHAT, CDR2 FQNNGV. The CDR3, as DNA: TGTGCCAGCAGCTTATCACGGACCTACGAGCAGTACTTC. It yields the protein CASSLSRTYEQYF.

The CDR3 is CASGRQINTGELFF. The CDR3 DNA reads as TGTGCCAGCGGACGGCAGATAAACACCGGGGAGCTGTTTTTT. The J gene is TRBJ2-2, the V gene TRBV27; D gene uncertain. This CDR3 is built from 14 residues. V dropped 8 bases and J dropped 2 bases, with 12 bases sitting between them. Germline assignment: CDR1 MNHEY and CDR2 SMNVEV (reference sequence).

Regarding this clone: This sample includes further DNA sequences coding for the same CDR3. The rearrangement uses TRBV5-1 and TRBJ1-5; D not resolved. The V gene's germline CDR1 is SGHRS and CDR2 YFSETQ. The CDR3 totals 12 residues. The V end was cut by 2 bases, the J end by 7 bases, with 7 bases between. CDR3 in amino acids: CASSLDGQPQHF. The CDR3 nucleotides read TGCGCCAGCAGCTTAGACGGGCAGCCCCAGCATTTT.

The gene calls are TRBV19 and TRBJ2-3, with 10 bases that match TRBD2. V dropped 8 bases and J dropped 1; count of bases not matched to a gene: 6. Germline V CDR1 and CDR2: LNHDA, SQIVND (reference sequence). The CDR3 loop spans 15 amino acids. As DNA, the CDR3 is TGTGCCAGTGCGGGACTAGCGCTTGGCACAGATACGCAGTATTTT. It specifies CASAGLALGTDTQYF.

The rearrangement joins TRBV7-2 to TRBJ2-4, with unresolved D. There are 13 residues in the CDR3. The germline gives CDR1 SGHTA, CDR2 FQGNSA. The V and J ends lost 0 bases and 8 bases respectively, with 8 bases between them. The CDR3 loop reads CASSLARSDIQYF. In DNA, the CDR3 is TGTGCCAGCAGCTTAGCGCGGTCGGACATTCAGTACTTC.

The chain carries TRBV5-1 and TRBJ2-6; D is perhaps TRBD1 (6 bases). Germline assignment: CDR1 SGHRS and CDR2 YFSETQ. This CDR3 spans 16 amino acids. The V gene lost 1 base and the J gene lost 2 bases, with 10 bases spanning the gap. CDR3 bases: TGCGCCAGCAGCTTGACAGGGTCTACTGGGGCCAACGTCCTGACTTTC. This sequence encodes CASSLTGSTGANVLTF.

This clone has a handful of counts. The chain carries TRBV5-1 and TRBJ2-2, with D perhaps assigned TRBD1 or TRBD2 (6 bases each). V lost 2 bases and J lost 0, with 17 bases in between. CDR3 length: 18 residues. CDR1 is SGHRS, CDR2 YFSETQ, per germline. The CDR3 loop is CASSFGGRIIANTGELFF. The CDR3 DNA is TGCGCCAGCAGCTTTGGGGGGCGGATAATAGCGAACACCGGGGAGCTGTTTTTT.

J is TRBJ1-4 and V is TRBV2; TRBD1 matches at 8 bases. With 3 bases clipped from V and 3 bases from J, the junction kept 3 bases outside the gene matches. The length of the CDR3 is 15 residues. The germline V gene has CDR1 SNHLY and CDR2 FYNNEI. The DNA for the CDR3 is TGTGCCAGCAGTGAGACAGGGGCTGCTAATGAAAAACTGTTTTTT. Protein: CASSETGAANEKLFF.

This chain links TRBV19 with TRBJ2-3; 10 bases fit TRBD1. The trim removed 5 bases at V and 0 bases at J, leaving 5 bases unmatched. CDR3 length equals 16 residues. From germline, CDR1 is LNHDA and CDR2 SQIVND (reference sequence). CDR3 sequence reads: CASSPGTGASTDTQYF. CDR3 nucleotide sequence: TGTGCCAGTAGTCCGGGGACAGGGGCGAGCACAGATACGCAGTATTTT.

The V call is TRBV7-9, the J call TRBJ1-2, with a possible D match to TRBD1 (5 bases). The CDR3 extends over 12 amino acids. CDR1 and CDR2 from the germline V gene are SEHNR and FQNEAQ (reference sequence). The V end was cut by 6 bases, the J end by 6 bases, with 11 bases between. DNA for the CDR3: TGTGCCAGCAGGGGCCTGGGGGATGGCTACACCTTC. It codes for CASRGLGDGYTF.

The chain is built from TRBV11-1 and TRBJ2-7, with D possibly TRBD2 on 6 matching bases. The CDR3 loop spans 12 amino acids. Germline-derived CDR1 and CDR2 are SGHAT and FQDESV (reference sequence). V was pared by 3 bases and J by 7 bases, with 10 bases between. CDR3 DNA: TGTGCCAGCAGCTTTGGGGGGAAGGAGCAGTACTTC. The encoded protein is CASSFGGKEQYF.

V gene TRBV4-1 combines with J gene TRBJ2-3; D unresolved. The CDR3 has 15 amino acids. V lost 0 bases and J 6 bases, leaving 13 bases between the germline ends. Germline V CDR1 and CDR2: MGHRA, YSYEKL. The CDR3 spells CASSQDPAARDTQYF. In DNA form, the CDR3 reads TGCGCCAGCAGCCAAGATCCAGCCGCTAGGGATACGCAGTATTTT.

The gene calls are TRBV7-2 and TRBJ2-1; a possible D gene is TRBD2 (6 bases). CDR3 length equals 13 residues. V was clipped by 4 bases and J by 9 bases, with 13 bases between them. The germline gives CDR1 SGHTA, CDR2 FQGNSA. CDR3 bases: TGTGCCAGCAGCTCCAGGAGGGCCACTGAGCAGTTCTTC. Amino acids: CASSSRRATEQFF.

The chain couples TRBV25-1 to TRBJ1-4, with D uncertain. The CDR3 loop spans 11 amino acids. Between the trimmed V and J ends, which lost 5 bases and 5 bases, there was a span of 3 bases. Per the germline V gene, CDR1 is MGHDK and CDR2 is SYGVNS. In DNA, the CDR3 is TGTGCCAGCAGTAAGAATGAAAAACTGTTTTTT. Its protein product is CASSKNEKLFF. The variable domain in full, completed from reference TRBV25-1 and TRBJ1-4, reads EADIYQTPRYLVIGTGKKITLECSQTMGHDKMYWYQQDPGMELHLIHYSYGVNSTEKGDLSSESTVSRIRTEHFPLTLESARPSHTSQYLCASSKNEKLFFGSGTQLSVL.

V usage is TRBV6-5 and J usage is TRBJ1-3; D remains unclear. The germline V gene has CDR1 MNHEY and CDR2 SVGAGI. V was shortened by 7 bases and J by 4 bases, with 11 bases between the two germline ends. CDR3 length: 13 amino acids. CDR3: CASNPPVGNTIYF. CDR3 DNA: TGTGCCAGCAACCCACCGGTAGGAAACACCATATATTTT.

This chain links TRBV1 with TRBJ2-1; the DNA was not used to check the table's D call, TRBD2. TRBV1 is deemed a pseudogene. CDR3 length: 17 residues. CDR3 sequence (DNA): TGCACCAGCAGCCAGGATCAGTCAAGCGGGAGCCCGGGTGAGCAGTTCTTC. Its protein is CTSSQDQSSGSPGEQFF.

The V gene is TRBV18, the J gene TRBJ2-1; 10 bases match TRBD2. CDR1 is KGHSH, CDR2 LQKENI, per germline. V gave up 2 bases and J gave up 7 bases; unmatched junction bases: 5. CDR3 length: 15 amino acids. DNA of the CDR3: TGTGCCAGCTCACCAGGGGGACTAGCGCTAAATGAGCAGTTCTTC. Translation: CASSPGGLALNEQFF. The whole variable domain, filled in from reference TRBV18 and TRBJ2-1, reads NAGVMQNPRHLVRRRGQEARLRCSPMKGHSHVYWYRQLPEEGLKFMVYLQKENIIDESGMPKERFSAEFPKEGPSILRIQQVVRGDSAAYFCASSPGGLALNEQFFGPGTRLTVL.

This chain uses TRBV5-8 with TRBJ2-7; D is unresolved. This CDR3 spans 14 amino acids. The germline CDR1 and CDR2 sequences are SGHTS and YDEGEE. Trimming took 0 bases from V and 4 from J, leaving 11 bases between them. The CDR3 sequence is CASSLARRGYEQYF. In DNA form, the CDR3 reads TGTGCCAGCAGCTTGGCCCGACGTGGGTACGAGCAGTACTTC.

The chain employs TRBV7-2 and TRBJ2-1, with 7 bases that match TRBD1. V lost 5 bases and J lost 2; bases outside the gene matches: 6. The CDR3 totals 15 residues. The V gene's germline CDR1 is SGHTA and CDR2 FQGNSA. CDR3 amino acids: CASSPYGQAYNEQFF. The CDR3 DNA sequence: TGTGCCAGCAGCCCTTACGGACAGGCCTACAATGAGCAGTTCTTC.

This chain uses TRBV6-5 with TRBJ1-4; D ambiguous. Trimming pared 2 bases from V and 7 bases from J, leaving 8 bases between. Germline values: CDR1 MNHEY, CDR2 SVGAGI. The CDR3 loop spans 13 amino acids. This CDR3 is CASSYRMPEKLFF. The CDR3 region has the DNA TGTGCCAGCAGTTACCGAATGCCTGAAAAACTGTTTTTT.

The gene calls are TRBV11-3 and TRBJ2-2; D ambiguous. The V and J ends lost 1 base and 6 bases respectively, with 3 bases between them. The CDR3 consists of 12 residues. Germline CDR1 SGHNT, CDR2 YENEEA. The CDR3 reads CASSLAAGELFF. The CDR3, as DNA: TGTGCCAGCAGCTTAGCTGCCGGGGAGCTGTTTTTT.

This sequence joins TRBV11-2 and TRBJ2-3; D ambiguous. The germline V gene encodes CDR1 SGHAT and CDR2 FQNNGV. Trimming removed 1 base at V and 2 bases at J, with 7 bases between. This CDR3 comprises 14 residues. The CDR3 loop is CASSLAQFTDTQYF. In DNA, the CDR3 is TGTGCCAGCAGCTTAGCCCAATTCACAGATACGCAGTATTTT.